The source of this T cell receptor (beta chain) is a study of identical twins. One entry per CDR3 protein, called by TCRdb with MiXCR from the 5' RACE reads. The table shows some 300,000 distinct CDR3 sequences, with 9% to 15% occurring only once. The CDR3 is made up of 19 amino acids. Trimming at V came to 5 bases and at J to 2 bases, leaving 17 bases not matched to a gene. This clonotype was counted only a few times. The antigen remains unidentified. Study-level results: Alpha sequences that were out-of-frame and twin-shared showed an excess of low generation probability. The presence of invariant MAIT and iNKT cells could partly confound analyses of zero-insertion sequences. Fewer insertions were carried by abundant cord blood beta clonotypes, but none was seen in memory repertoires.

These records were also assigned to another study, of yellow fever vaccine responses in identical twins. This second report adds: Twins' vaccine T cell response reportedly seemed partly convergent, partly personalized.

The chain has TRBV12-3 or TRBV12-4 and TRBJ2-1, with 8 bases identical to TRBD2. This sequence was found in a woman between 18 and 29 years old in good health. Sequencing was performed on CD8+ T cells sorted from blood. The CDR3 region is CASSPPFGLASAPYNEQFF. The CDR3 nucleotides are TGTGCCAGCAGTCCCCCCTTTGGACTAGCTTCAGCCCCCTACAATGAGCAGTTCTTC.